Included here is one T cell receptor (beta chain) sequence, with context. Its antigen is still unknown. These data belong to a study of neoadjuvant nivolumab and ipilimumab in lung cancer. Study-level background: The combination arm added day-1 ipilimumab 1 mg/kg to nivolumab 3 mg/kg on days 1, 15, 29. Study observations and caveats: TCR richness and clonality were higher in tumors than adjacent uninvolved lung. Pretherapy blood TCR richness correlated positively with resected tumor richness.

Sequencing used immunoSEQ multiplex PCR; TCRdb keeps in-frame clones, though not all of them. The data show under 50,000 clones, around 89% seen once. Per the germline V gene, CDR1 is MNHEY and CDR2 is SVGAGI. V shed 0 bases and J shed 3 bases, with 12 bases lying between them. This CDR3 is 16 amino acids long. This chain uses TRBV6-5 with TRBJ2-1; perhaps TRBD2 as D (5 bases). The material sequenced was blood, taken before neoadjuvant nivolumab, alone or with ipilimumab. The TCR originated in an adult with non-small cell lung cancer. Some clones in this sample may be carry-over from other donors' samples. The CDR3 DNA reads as TGTGCCAGCAGTTACTCTTTACTCCGGGGCTACAATGAGCAGTTCTTC. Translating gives CASSYSLLRGYNEQFF.